This T cell receptor (beta chain) was sequenced during a study of T-cell reconstitution after alpha-beta-depleted transplantation in children. The V gene's germline CDR1 is DFQATT and CDR2 SNEGSKA (reference sequence). V lost 4 bases and J lost 7; bases outside the gene matches: 13. The CDR3 runs to 14 residues. This clonotype was observed many times. The antigen remains unidentified. Study-level findings and limits: The authors attributed T-cell counts and diversity one year after transplant mostly to newly produced T cells. It was surviving recipient T cells and thymic progenitors that gave some patients high TCRbeta diversity at day 60.

A TCRbeta library incorporating unique molecular identifiers was prepared. Via MiXCR, TCRdb re-called the PCR reads, giving one row per CDR3 protein. The table records 700,000 or so distinct CDR3 sequences, around 14% of them present only once. This sequence joins TRBV20-1 and TRBJ2-7; 7 positions match TRBD1. This clonotype originated in a girl aged 2 to 10 with congenital amegakaryocytic thrombocytopenia, due to receive a stem cell transplant. The material sequenced was PBMCs, taken before TCRalphabeta/CD19-depleted stem cell transplant. The CDR3 sequence is CSAISFQGVEEQYF. CDR3 DNA sequence: TGCAGTGCTATCTCTTTTCAGGGGGTAGAAGAGCAGTACTTC.